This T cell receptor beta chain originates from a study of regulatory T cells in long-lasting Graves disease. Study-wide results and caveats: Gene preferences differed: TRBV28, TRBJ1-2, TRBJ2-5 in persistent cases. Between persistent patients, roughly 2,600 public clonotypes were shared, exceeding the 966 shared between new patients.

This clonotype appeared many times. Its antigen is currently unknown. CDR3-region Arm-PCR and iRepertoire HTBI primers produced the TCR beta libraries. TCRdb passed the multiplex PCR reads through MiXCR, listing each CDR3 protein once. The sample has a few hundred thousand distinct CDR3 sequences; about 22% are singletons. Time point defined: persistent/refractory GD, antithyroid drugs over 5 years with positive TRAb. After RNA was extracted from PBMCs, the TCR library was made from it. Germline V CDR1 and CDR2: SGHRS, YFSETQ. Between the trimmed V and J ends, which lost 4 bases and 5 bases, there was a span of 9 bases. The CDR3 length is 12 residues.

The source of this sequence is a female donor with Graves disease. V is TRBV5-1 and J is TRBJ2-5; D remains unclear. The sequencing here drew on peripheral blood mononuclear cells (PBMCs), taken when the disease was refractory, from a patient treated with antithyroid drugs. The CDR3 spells CASSPAGETQYF. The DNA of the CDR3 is TGCGCCAGCAGCCCTGCCGGGGAGACCCAGTACTTC. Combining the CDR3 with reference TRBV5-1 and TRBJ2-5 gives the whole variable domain KAGVTQTPRYLIKTRGQQVTLSCSPISGHRSVSWYQQTPGQGLQFLFEYFSETQRNKGNFPGRFSGRQFSNSRSEMNVSTLELGDSALYLCASSPAGETQYFGPGTRLLVL.